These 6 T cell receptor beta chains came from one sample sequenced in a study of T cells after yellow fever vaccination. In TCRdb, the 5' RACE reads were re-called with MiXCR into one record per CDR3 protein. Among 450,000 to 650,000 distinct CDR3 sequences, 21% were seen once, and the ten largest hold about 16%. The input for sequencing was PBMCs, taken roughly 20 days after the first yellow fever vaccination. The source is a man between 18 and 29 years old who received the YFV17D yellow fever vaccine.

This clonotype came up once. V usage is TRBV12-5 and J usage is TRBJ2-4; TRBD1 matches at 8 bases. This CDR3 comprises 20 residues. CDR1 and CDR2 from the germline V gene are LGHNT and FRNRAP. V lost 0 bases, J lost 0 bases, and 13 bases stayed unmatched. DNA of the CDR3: TGTGCTAGTGGTTTGGTACAGTGGACAGGGAGTTCTCTAGCCAAAAACATTCAGTACTTC. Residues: CASGLVQWTGSSLAKNIQYF.

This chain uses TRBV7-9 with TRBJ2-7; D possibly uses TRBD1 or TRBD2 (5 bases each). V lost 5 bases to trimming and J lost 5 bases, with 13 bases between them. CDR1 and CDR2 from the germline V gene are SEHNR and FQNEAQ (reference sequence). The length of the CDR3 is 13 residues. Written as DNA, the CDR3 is TGTGCCAGCAGCACTGTACGAGGGGACGAGCAGTACTTC. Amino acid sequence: CASSTVRGDEQYF.

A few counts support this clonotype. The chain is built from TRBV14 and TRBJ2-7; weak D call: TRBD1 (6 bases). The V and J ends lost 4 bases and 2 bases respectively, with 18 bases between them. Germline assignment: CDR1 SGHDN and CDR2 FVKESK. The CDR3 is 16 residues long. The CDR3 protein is CASSPLGQRSTYEQYF. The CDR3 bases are TGTGCCAGCAGCCCCCTCGGACAGAGGAGTACCTACGAGCAGTACTTC.

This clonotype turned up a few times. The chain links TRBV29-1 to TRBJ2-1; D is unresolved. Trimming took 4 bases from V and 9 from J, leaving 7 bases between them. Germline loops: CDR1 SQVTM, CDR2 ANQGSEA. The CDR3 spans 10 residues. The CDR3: CSVAGGEQFF. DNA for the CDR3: TGCAGCGTTGCCGGCGGTGAGCAGTTCTTC.

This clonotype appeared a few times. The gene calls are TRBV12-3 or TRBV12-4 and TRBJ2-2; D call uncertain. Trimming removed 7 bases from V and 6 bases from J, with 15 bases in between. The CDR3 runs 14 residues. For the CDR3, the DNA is TGTGCCAGCACCCCGGACCGAGCCCCCGGGGAGCTGTTTTTT. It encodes CASTPDRAPGELFF.

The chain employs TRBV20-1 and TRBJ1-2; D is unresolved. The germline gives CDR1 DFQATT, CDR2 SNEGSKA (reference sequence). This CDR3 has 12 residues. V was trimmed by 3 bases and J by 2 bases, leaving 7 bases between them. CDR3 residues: CSASDRNYGYTF. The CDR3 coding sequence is TGCAGTGCTAGCGATAGGAACTATGGCTACACCTTC.